This T cell receptor (beta chain) was identified during a study of T-cell memory formation after mild COVID-19. Study-level background: TCR clusters largely stayed donor specific.

This clonotype was recorded at least ten times. What it recognizes is unknown. Findings of the study overall: Detection of some responders pre-infection suggested pre-existing cross-reactive memory T cells participated. CD4+ clones that contracted lay mainly in CM and EM; CD8+ ones lay in EMRA. While clones contracting from day 15 to 85 were balanced between CD4 and CD8, later expanders leaned CD4+.

Per germline, CDR1 KGHSH and CDR2 LQKENI. The CDR3 is 11 residues long. V was trimmed by 8 bases and J by 3 bases, leaving 7 bases between them. Using its own MiXCR run on the 5' RACE reads, TCRdb lists one record per CDR3 protein. The sample holds roughly 250,000 distinct CDR3 sequences; roughly 17% are singletons and the top ten take 20% to 25%. The J gene is TRBJ2-5, the V gene TRBV18; D gene ambiguous. This clonotype was sampled from a man between 18 and 35 years old who had mild COVID-19 (a few samples of this study predate the infection). Cell type and time point are not known. The sample comprised PBMCs or a T cell subset sorted from them (not recorded which). CDR3 residues: CASSPKETQYF. The DNA for the CDR3 is TGTGCCAGCAGCCCAAAAGAGACCCAGTACTTC.